These T cell receptor beta chains were read from a single sample in a study of cytomegalovirus exposure and HLA in healthy donors. Repertoires were generated with immunoSEQ multiplex PCR, while TCRdb's copy carries only in-frame clones and drops some. Here the sample spans some 90,000 clones, more than 70% being singletons. Sequenced: PBMCs. Receptor source: a middle-aged man in good health and CMV-seronegative. The CDR3 runs from the conserved cysteine through the conserved F or W. Fields, in order: J gene, D gene, V gene, clone size, CDR3 protein, CDR3 DNA. D genes are given only for firm matches. Expanded clones get a size class; other rows say once, few or many, or leave the size out.

j_gene: TRBJ2-7
d_gene: TRBD1
v_gene: TRBV18
abundance: -
CDR3aa: CASSPRRGQFYEQYF
CDR3nt: TGTGCCAGCTCACCACGCAGGGGGCAGTTCTACGAGCAGTACTTC

j_gene: TRBJ2-3
d_gene: -
v_gene: TRBV6-4
abundance: -
CDR3aa: CASSESGSTDTQYF
CDR3nt: TGTGCCAGCAGTGAGAGCGGGAGCACAGATACGCAGTATTTT

j_gene: TRBJ2-1
d_gene: TRBD2
v_gene: TRBV4-2
abundance: -
CDR3aa: CASSLAGDEQFF
CDR3nt: TGTGCCAGCAGCCTAGCGGGGGATGAGCAGTTCTTC

j_gene: TRBJ1-2
d_gene: TRBD1
v_gene: TRBV27
abundance: once
CDR3aa: CASSWGQGETYGYTF
CDR3nt: TGTGCCAGCAGTTGGGGACAGGGGGAAACATATGGCTACACCTTC

j_gene: TRBJ1-2
d_gene: -
v_gene: TRBV28
abundance: once
CDR3aa: CASSLLMMLGNGYTF
CDR3nt: TGTGCCAGCAGTCTGCTCATGATGTTGGGCAATGGCTACACCTTC

j_gene: TRBJ2-3
d_gene: -
v_gene: TRBV6-5
abundance: -
CDR3aa: CASRSLAPDTQYF
CDR3nt: TGTGCCAGCAGATCACTAGCTCCAGATACGCAGTATTTT

j_gene: TRBJ2-1
d_gene: -
v_gene: TRBV5-1
abundance: -
CDR3aa: CASSSLEEISYNEQFF
CDR3nt: TGCGCCAGCAGCTCCCTTGAGGAGATATCCTACAATGAGCAGTTCTTC

j_gene: TRBJ2-2
d_gene: TRBD2
v_gene: TRBV7-6
abundance: -
CDR3aa: CASSLRRGGRDTGELFF
CDR3nt: TGTGCCAGCAGCTTAAGGCGGGGGGGTCGGGACACCGGGGAGCTGTTTTTT

j_gene: TRBJ2-3
d_gene: TRBD1
v_gene: TRBV7-6
abundance: few
CDR3aa: CASSLRTGATDTQYF
CDR3nt: TGTGCCAGCAGCTTACGTACAGGGGCAACAGATACGCAGTATTTT

j_gene: TRBJ1-4
d_gene: -
v_gene: TRBV29-1
abundance: once
CDR3aa: CSGTTLGVAEKLFF
CDR3nt: TGCAGCGGGACGACATTAGGGGTCGCTGAAAAACTGTTTTTT

j_gene: TRBJ1-3
d_gene: TRBD1
v_gene: TRBV13
abundance: -
CDR3aa: CASSQGQGRPSIYF
CDR3nt: TGTGCCAGCAGCCAGGGACAGGGAAGACCTTCCATATATTTT

j_gene: TRBJ2-1
d_gene: -
v_gene: TRBV7-3
abundance: -
CDR3aa: CASSLSGSRGGGGEQFF
CDR3nt: TGTGCCAGCAGCTTAAGCGGTTCTCGCGGGGGAGGGGGTGAGCAGTTCTTC

j_gene: TRBJ1-1
d_gene: -
v_gene: TRBV25-1
abundance: -
CDR3aa: CASSESTEAFF
CDR3nt: TGTGCCAGCAGTGAATCTACTGAAGCTTTCTTT

j_gene: TRBJ1-1
d_gene: -
v_gene: TRBV5-4
abundance: -
CDR3aa: CASSLVGGEMNTEAFF
CDR3nt: TGTGCCAGCAGCTTGGTAGGGGGTGAAATGAACACTGAAGCTTTCTTT

j_gene: TRBJ1-5
d_gene: -
v_gene: TRBV7-9
abundance: -
CDR3aa: CASSRGGNQPQHF
CDR3nt: TGTGCCAGCAGCCGCGGGGGTAACCAGCCCCAGCATTTT

j_gene: TRBJ1-4
d_gene: TRBD1
v_gene: TRBV6-5
abundance: -
CDR3aa: CASSDGTGGEKLFF
CDR3nt: TGTGCCAGCAGTGATGGGACAGGGGGAGAAAAACTGTTTTTT

j_gene: TRBJ1-1
d_gene: -
v_gene: TRBV7-9
abundance: -
CDR3aa: CASSSWTAMNTEAFF
CDR3nt: TGTGCCAGCAGCTCCTGGACAGCCATGAACACTGAAGCTTTCTTT

j_gene: TRBJ1-1
d_gene: TRBD1
v_gene: TRBV14
abundance: -
CDR3aa: CASRTGMDSPEAFF
CDR3nt: TGTGCCAGCAGGACAGGGATGGATTCACCTGAAGCTTTCTTT

j_gene: TRBJ2-2
d_gene: TRBD2
v_gene: TRBV6-1
abundance: -
CDR3aa: CATSGGENTGELFF
CDR3nt: TGTGCCACCAGCGGGGGGGAGAACACCGGGGAGCTGTTTTTT

j_gene: TRBJ2-6
d_gene: -
v_gene: TRBV28
abundance: -
CDR3aa: CASSVPSSGANVLTF
CDR3nt: TGTGCCAGCAGTGTCCCCAGCTCTGGGGCCAACGTCCTGACTTTC

j_gene: TRBJ2-1
d_gene: -
v_gene: TRBV9
abundance: -
CDR3aa: CASSVVGRGSYNEQFF
CDR3nt: TGTGCCAGCAGCGTAGTTGGGCGGGGCTCCTACAATGAGCAGTTCTTC

j_gene: TRBJ2-1
d_gene: TRBD1
v_gene: TRBV25-1
abundance: -
CDR3aa: CASTGLGTGTYNEQFF
CDR3nt: TGTGCCAGCACCGGTCTCGGGACAGGGACCTACAATGAGCAGTTCTTC

j_gene: TRBJ2-7
d_gene: -
v_gene: TRBV7-9
abundance: -
CDR3aa: CASSLRDYEQYF
CDR3nt: TGTGCCAGCAGCTTGAGGGACTACGAGCAGTACTTC

j_gene: TRBJ2-3
d_gene: TRBD2
v_gene: TRBV7-2
abundance: -
CDR3aa: CASSLKSPFAGGADTQYF
CDR3nt: TGTGCCAGCAGCTTAAAGAGCCCCTTTGCGGGGGGGGCAGATACGCAGTATTTT